These 29 T cell receptor beta chains came from one sample sequenced in a study of T cells in Graves' hyperthyroidism and ophthalmopathy. Researchers amplified the TCR beta CDR3 regions from RNA transcripts. The HTBI set primed first-round TCR CDR3 RT-PCR. TCRdb ran MiXCR on the multiplex PCR reads and lists one entry per CDR3 protein. The data hold approximately 710,000 distinct CDR3 sequences, with about 18% observed a single time. Source material: blood. These receptor sequences come from a man aged 50 or older with Graves' hyperthyroidism.

Many counts were recorded for this clonotype. CDR3 loop: CASSESGQLEGYTF. In DNA, the CDR3 is TGTGCCAGCAGTGAATCTGGACAGCTCGAGGGCTACACCTTC. The J gene is TRBJ1-2, the V gene TRBV2, with D perhaps matching TRBD1 (6 bases). The CDR3 has 14 amino acids. The germline CDR1 and CDR2 sequences are SNHLY and FYNNEI. V lost 2 bases to trimming and J lost 8 bases, with 15 bases between them.

This clonotype was recorded many times. The rearrangement uses TRBV2 and TRBJ2-5; 12 bases match TRBD2. In germline, CDR1 is SNHLY, CDR2 FYNNEI. V lost 6 bases and J lost 0; bases outside the gene matches: 17. The CDR3 has 20 amino acids. The CDR3 loop reads CASRGLWTSGNLYYQETQYF. CDR3 nucleotides: TGTGCCAGCAGGGGACTTTGGACTAGCGGGAATCTGTACTACCAAGAGACCCAGTACTTC.

This clonotype was picked up a small number of times. This chain connects TRBV6-1 to TRBJ2-5, with TRBD2 matching over 11 bases. Trimming at V came to 5 bases and at J to 5 bases, leaving 4 bases not matched to a gene. The length of the CDR3 is 14 residues. In germline, CDR1 is MNHNS, CDR2 SASEGT. The CDR3 nucleotides are TGTGCCAGCAGTTATAGCGGGAGGGATGAGACCCAGTACTTC. Protein: CASSYSGRDETQYF.

This clonotype appeared a few times. J is TRBJ2-5 and V is TRBV6-2 or TRBV6-3; TRBD1 aligns across 10 bases. This CDR3 is built from 15 residues. V shed 1 base and J 4 bases; nucleotides not matched to a gene: 3. Per germline, CDR1 MNHEY and CDR2 SVGEGT. The chain's CDR3 is CASSYLDRGGETQYF. CDR3 nucleotides: TGTGCCAGCAGTTACTTGGACAGGGGGGGAGAGACCCAGTACTTC.

This clonotype was observed at least ten times. The chain employs TRBV19 and TRBJ2-5; 10 nucleotides agree with TRBD2. The germline gives CDR1 LNHDA, CDR2 SQIVND (reference sequence). The CDR3 runs to 16 residues. V gave up 3 bases and J gave up 0 bases; unmatched junction bases: 4. The CDR3 nucleotides are TGTGCCAGTAGTATCCCACTAGCGGGGTACCAAGAGACCCAGTACTTC. This codes for CASSIPLAGYQETQYF.

This clonotype was counted once. The rearrangement joins TRBV28 to TRBJ1-1, with TRBD1 matching over 7 bases. V lost 5 bases and J lost 6; bases outside the gene matches: 9. In germline, CDR1 is MDHEN, CDR2 SYDVKM. CDR3 length: 14 amino acids. CDR3 DNA: TGTGCCAGCAGTCCTCCTCAGGGGGACGCTGAAGCTTTCTTT. Its translation: CASSPPQGDAEAFF. Supplemented by reference TRBV28 and TRBJ1-1, the full variable domain reads DVKVTQSSRYLVKRTGEKVFLECVQDMDHENMFWYRQDPGLGLRLIYFSYDVKMKEKGDIPEGYSVSREKKERFSLILESASTNQTSMYLCASSPPQGDAEAFFGQGTRLTVV.

In its sample, this clonotype was seen many times. This chain links TRBV7-3 with TRBJ2-1; 8 nucleotides line up with TRBD1. The V segment lost 5 bases and the J segment 6 bases; nucleotides outside the gene matches: 15. Per the germline V gene, CDR1 is SGHTA and CDR2 is FQGTGA. The CDR3 sequence is 17 residues long. The CDR3 DNA reads TGTGCCAGCAGCCCTCACCACAAAAGAGGGACAGGCAATGAGCAGTTCTTC. Translation: CASSPHHKRGTGNEQFF.

The chain recombines TRBV6-5 with TRBJ2-7; 12 bases are shared with TRBD2. Unmatched junction bases numbered 8, after V lost 4 bases and J lost 4 bases. The length of the CDR3 is 16 residues. The germline V gene has CDR1 MNHEY and CDR2 SVGAGI. In DNA form, the CDR3 reads TGTGCCAGCAGTTCGCGGACTAGCGGGAATCTTTACGAGCAGTACTTC. Its protein product is CASSSRTSGNLYEQYF.

This chain joins TRBV6-1 and TRBJ2-2; 8 nucleotides match TRBD1. V dropped 6 bases and J dropped 4; count of bases not matched to a gene: 10. The germline gives CDR1 MNHNS, CDR2 SASEGT. The CDR3 covers 16 residues. This chain's CDR3 is CASSFIQGATTGELFF. CDR3 coding DNA: TGTGCCAGCAGCTTCATTCAGGGGGCGACCACCGGGGAGCTGTTTTTT.

The chain employs TRBV5-1 and TRBJ2-1; D unresolved. CDR3 length equals 16 residues. Trimming left V 2 bases short and J 0 bases short, with 12 bases between. Germline V gives CDR1 SGHRS, CDR2 YFSETQ. CDR3 sequence reads: CASSFWTGSSYNEQFF. In DNA, the CDR3 is TGCGCCAGCAGCTTTTGGACGGGTAGCTCCTACAATGAGCAGTTCTTC.

This rearrangement joins TRBV27 to TRBJ2-1, with unresolved D. V lost 10 bases to trimming and J lost 0 bases, with 10 bases between them. CDR3 length: 13 amino acids. The germline V gene encodes CDR1 MNHEY and CDR2 SMNVEV (reference sequence). DNA of the CDR3: TGTGCCACCCTCAGTTTCTCCTACAATGAGCAGTTCTTC. As protein: CATLSFSYNEQFF.

Notes on this clonotype: Compared with germline, one end of the junction differs, possibly owing to a read error. The chain links TRBV3-1 to TRBJ2-3; 13 bases line up with TRBD2. The CDR3 is made up of 17 amino acids. Germline CDR1 is LGHDT and CDR2 is YNNKEL (reference sequence). CDR3 in amino acids: CASSLNGLAGDGDMQYF. The CDR3 DNA reads as TGTGCCAGCAGCCTCAACGGACTAGCGGGAGACGGAGATATGCAGTATTTT.

Ten or more counts support this clonotype. This sequence joins TRBV6-1 and TRBJ2-7; 9 bases map to TRBD1. The CDR3 runs to 15 residues. Per germline, CDR1 MNHNS and CDR2 SASEGT. Trimming cost V 4 bases and J 2 bases; bases outside gene matches: 6. CDR3 region: CASSGGQGKAYEQYF. The CDR3 DNA reads TGTGCCAGCAGTGGGGGACAGGGAAAAGCCTACGAGCAGTACTTC.

CDR3 bases: TGTGCCAGCAGCTTGCAGCCTGGGTCGGGACTCACAGATACGCAGTATTTT. Amino acids: CASSLQPGSGLTDTQYF. The chain has TRBV5-6 and TRBJ2-3, with D possibly matching TRBD2 (6 bases). V was trimmed by 1 base and J by 2 bases, leaving 17 bases between them. CDR1 SGHDT and CDR2 YYEEEE come from the germline V gene. The CDR3 has 17 amino acids.

A few counts support this clonotype. This rearrangement joins TRBV20-1 to TRBJ2-3; no clear D. The CDR3 loop spans 14 amino acids. CDR1 and CDR2 from the germline V gene are DFQATT and SNEGSKA (reference sequence). V was cut by 5 bases and J by 0 bases, with 12 bases left in between. The CDR3 DNA follows: TGCAGTGCTTCGCTGTCGCAAAGCACAGATACGCAGTATTTT. This gives the protein CSASLSQSTDTQYF.

The sample holds many counts of this clonotype. The chain recombines TRBV12-3 or TRBV12-4 with TRBJ2-1; D call uncertain. V gave up 6 bases and J gave up 5 bases, with 5 bases separating them. The CDR3 sequence is 11 residues long. CDR3 amino acids: CASSKNNEQFF. The DNA of the CDR3 is TGTGCCAGCAGCAAAAACAATGAGCAGTTCTTC.

V and J are TRBV6-1 and TRBJ2-1, with 7 bases that match TRBD2. V was clipped by 5 bases and J by 5 bases; unmatched bases: 9. CDR3 size: 15 residues. Per the germline V gene, CDR1 is MNHNS and CDR2 is SASEGT. The CDR3 protein is CASSITPGLNNEQFF. CDR3 sequence (DNA): TGTGCCAGCAGTATTACCCCGGGACTAAACAATGAGCAGTTCTTC.

The rearrangement joins TRBV2 to TRBJ2-1; 7 bases agree with TRBD1. From germline, CDR1 is SNHLY and CDR2 FYNNEI. Trimming removed 4 bases from V and 6 bases from J; junction bases left unmatched: 12. CDR3 size: 16 residues. CDR3 bases: TGTGCCAGCAGTGTTTATGGGGCAGGGGGTCGCAATGAGCAGTTCTTC. Translation: CASSVYGAGGRNEQFF.

In its sample, this clonotype was seen many times. Written as DNA, the CDR3 is TGTGCCAGCAGCTACAGGACTAGCGGGCCAAGCACAGATACGCAGTATTTT. Translation: CASSYRTSGPSTDTQYF. The chain couples TRBV6-2 or TRBV6-3 to TRBJ2-3, with TRBD2 matching 11 bases. Unmatched junction bases numbered 8, after V lost 6 bases and J lost 0 bases. Germline CDR1 is MNHEY and CDR2 is SVGEGT. The CDR3 is made up of 17 amino acids.

The genes are TRBV19 and TRBJ2-7; possible D gene TRBD2, 5 bases. Germline V gene data show CDR1 as LNHDA and CDR2 as SQIVND (reference sequence). V was cut by 10 bases and J by 7 bases, with 17 bases left in between. The CDR3 has 12 amino acids. The CDR3: CATAGGNREQYF. The CDR3 DNA is TGTGCCACCGCGGGCGGAAATCGAGAGCAGTACTTC.

V usage is TRBV20-1 and J usage is TRBJ2-7; 11 nucleotides match TRBD1. Germline lookup yields CDR1 DFQATT and CDR2 SNEGSKA (reference sequence). With 5 bases clipped from V and 6 bases from J, the junction kept 9 bases outside the gene matches. CDR3 length equals 14 residues. The CDR3: CSAPSRGQGVEQYF. The CDR3 nucleotides read TGCAGTGCTCCCTCCAGGGGACAGGGGGTCGAGCAGTACTTC.

The genes are TRBV24-1 and TRBJ2-1; D is perhaps TRBD2 (7 bases). The CDR3 loop spans 16 amino acids. The germline gives CDR1 KGHDR, CDR2 SFDVKD. Trimming pared 1 base from V and 4 bases from J, leaving 13 bases between. Here the CDR3 DNA reads TGTGCCACCAGTGATTTTACAGGGAGGGAATACAATGAGCAGTTCTTC. Translation: CATSDFTGREYNEQFF.

V gene TRBV6-4 combines with J gene TRBJ2-7; 13 bases align to TRBD2. CDR3 size: 17 residues. Trimming removed 6 bases from V and 3 bases from J; junction bases left unmatched: 11. Germline assignment: CDR1 MRHNA and CDR2 SNTAGT. The DNA of the CDR3 is TGTGCCAGCAGCCCCGAGGGGACTAGCGGGACCTGCTACGAGCAGTACTTC. Residues: CASSPEGTSGTCYEQYF.

This clonotype was observed a handful of times. J is TRBJ2-7 and V is TRBV20-1, with D possibly called TRBD1 or TRBD2 (6 bases each). CDR3 length equals 13 residues. CDR1 and CDR2 (germline): DFQATT, SNEGSKA (reference sequence). V was pared by 5 bases and J by 2 bases, with 13 bases between. This CDR3 reads CSAGGLGPYEQYF. Here the CDR3 DNA reads TGCAGTGCTGGGGGGCTGGGGCCCTACGAGCAGTACTTC.

This clonotype was seen many times. The rearrangement links TRBV24-1 to TRBJ2-4; possible D gene TRBD1, 5 bases. CDR1 and CDR2 from the germline V gene are KGHDR and SFDVKD. V dropped 5 bases and J dropped 0 bases, with 16 bases sitting between them. The CDR3 is made up of 17 amino acids. CDR3 DNA sequence: TGTGCCACCAGTGCACTCCCTGCAGGGTTAGCCAAAAACATTCAGTACTTC. This translates into CATSALPAGLAKNIQYF.

The V and J genes are TRBV7-6 and TRBJ2-3; TRBD2 matches 7 bases. The V gene end was trimmed by 5 bases and the J gene end by 5 bases; junction bases not matched to a gene: 34. Germline-derived CDR1 and CDR2 are SGHVS and FNYEAQ. This CDR3 is built from 23 residues. The CDR3 sequence: CASSTPRQSIGLAAIPGEDTQYF. The CDR3 DNA sequence: TGTGCCAGCAGCACTCCCCGCCAGTCAATCGGGCTAGCGGCAATCCCGGGGGAAGATACGCAGTATTTT.

The V call is TRBV28, the J call TRBJ1-5, with 8 bases identical to TRBD1. CDR1 MDHEN and CDR2 SYDVKM come from the germline V gene. The CDR3 extends over 14 amino acids. V gave up 9 bases and J gave up 5 bases; unmatched junction bases: 9. CDR3: CASVGQGDYQPQHF. CDR3 DNA sequence: TGTGCCAGTGTCGGACAGGGCGATTATCAGCCCCAGCATTTT.

The gene calls are TRBV10-1 and TRBJ2-1, with a weak D call TRBD1 (6 bases). The length of the CDR3 is 14 residues. The germline gives CDR1 WNHNN, CDR2 SYGVQD (reference sequence). V lost 3 bases, J lost 6 bases, and 12 bases lay in between. CDR3 DNA sequence: TGCGCCAGCAGTGATCGTCCGGACAGCAATGAGCAGTTCTTC. Its translation is CASSDRPDSNEQFF.

This clonotype was detected only a few times. The rearrangement joins TRBV27 to TRBJ2-5; perhaps TRBD1 as D (5 bases). The CDR3 is made up of 13 amino acids. V lost 3 bases and J lost 6, with 11 bases in between. Per the germline V gene, CDR1 is MNHEY and CDR2 is SMNVEV (reference sequence). As DNA, the CDR3 is TGTGCCAGCAGTTTCCAGGGAATGAAGACCCAGTACTTC. It codes for CASSFQGMKTQYF.